Listed below are T cell receptor beta chains from one sample, sequenced in a study of regulatory T cells in long-lasting Graves disease. A single record per CDR3 protein comes from TCRdb applying MiXCR to the multiplex PCR reads. The table has over 350,000 distinct CDR3 sequences, approximately 14% seen once. These data were also reused for a study on T cells in Graves' hyperthyroidism and ophthalmopathy.

The material sequenced was peripheral blood mononuclear cells (PBMCs), taken at new diagnosis, from a patient treated with antithyroid drugs. The receptors were gathered from a woman between 45 and 65 years old with Graves disease. Each CDR3 is given with its conserved first and last residue. A D gene is named only where the DNA matches it firmly. For some rows the clone size is stated as once, few or many, or as a class when expanded; others skip it.

D gene,J gene,V gene,clone size,CDR3 protein,CDR3 DNA
NA,TRBJ1-5,TRBV18,NA,CASSPPAVTQPQHF,TGTGCCAGCTCACCACCTGCTGTGACTCAGCCCCAGCATTTT
NA,TRBJ1-5,TRBV4-1,NA,CASSQALGSGGQPQHF,TGCGCCAGCAGCCAAGCTCTGGGCTCCGGAGGGCAGCCCCAGCATTTT
TRBD1,TRBJ2-1,TRBV7-3,NA,CASSPRGDRAYNEQFF,TGTGCCAGCAGCCCTAGGGGGGACAGGGCCTACAATGAGCAGTTCTTC
NA,TRBJ1-4,TRBV9,NA,CASSVGAGGGEKLFF,TGTGCCAGCAGCGTAGGTGCGGGGGGAGGTGAAAAACTGTTTTTT
TRBD2,TRBJ2-5,TRBV30,NA,CAWGGGETQYF,TGTGCCTGGGGGGGGGGGGAAACCCAGTACTTC
TRBD2,TRBJ2-3,TRBV5-1,many,CASSGTSGGLADTQYF,TGCGCCAGCAGTGGAACTAGCGGGGGATTGGCAGATACGCAGTATTTT
NA,TRBJ1-2,TRBV7-2,few,CASSPPRADYGYTF,TGTGCCAGCAGCCCGCCTAGGGCGGACTATGGCTACACCTTC
NA,TRBJ2-1,TRBV28,many,CASRPIGQEQFF,TGTGCCAGCAGGCCCATAGGACAGGAGCAGTTCTTC
NA,TRBJ2-1,TRBV29-1,few,CSVVLPGVNEQFF,TGCAGCGTTGTTCTACCAGGGGTTAATGAGCAGTTCTTC
NA,TRBJ2-5,TRBV3-1,few,CASSPQGKETQYF,TGTGCCAGCAGCCCGCAGGGGAAAGAGACCCAGTACTTC
NA,TRBJ2-2,TRBV7-9,many,CASSELLVTGELFF,TGTGCCAGCAGCGAACTCCTTGTGACCGGGGAGCTGTTTTTT
NA,TRBJ1-1,TRBV5-6,once,CASGLGENTEAFF,TGTGCCAGCGGCTTGGGGGAAAACACTGAAGCTTTCTTT
TRBD2,TRBJ2-7,TRBV9,once,CASSTEGLAAYNEQYF,TGTGCCAGCAGCACCGAGGGACTAGCCGCCTACAATGAGCAGTACTTC
TRBD1,TRBJ2-2,TRBV12-3/TRBV12-4,NA,CASSPGTGAVGELFF,TGTGCCAGCAGCCCCGGGACAGGGGCGGTAGGGGAGCTGTTTTTT
NA,TRBJ2-1,TRBV7-2,few,CASSLTWRSYNEQFF,TGTGCCAGCAGCTTAACGTGGCGGTCCTACAATGAGCAGTTCTTC
TRBD1,TRBJ1-1,TRBV28,NA,CASRGGGVENTEAFF,TGTGCCAGCAGGGGAGGGGGCGTCGAGAACACTGAAGCTTTCTTT
NA,TRBJ1-1,TRBV29-1,few,CSVSELNTEAFF,TGCAGCGTTTCAGAGCTGAACACTGAAGCTTTCTTT
TRBD2,TRBJ2-1,TRBV5-4,NA,CASSASSGPYNEQFF,TGTGCCAGCAGCGCATCTAGCGGCCCCTACAATGAGCAGTTCTTC
TRBD2,TRBJ2-2,TRBV7-2,once,CASSLAVQSTGELLF,TGTGCCAGCAGCCTAGCGGTACAGAGCACCGGGGAGCTGCTTTTT
NA,TRBJ2-3,TRBV28,NA,CASTRGTSTDTQYF,TGTGCCAGCACGCGGGGAACCAGCACAGATACGCAGTATTTT
TRBD1,TRBJ1-4,TRBV12-3/TRBV12-4,many,CASSPHRGTNEKLFF,TGTGCCAGCAGTCCCCACAGGGGAACTAATGAAAAACTGTTTTTT
NA,TRBJ2-1,TRBV12-3/TRBV12-4,few,CASSFGWLGFF,TGTGCCAGCAGTTTTGGTTGGTTGGGGTTCTTC
NA,TRBJ2-7,TRBV5-1,NA,CASSIRAQYEQYF,TGCGCCAGCAGCATCAGGGCCCAGTACGAGCAGTACTTC
NA,TRBJ2-5,TRBV5-6,many,CASSLGSPQETQYF,TGTGCCAGCAGCTTGGGGAGTCCTCAAGAGACCCAGTACTTC
TRBD2,TRBJ2-7,TRBV20-1,many,CSAPKPRLAGTRSSYEQYF,TGCAGTGCTCCTAAGCCGAGACTAGCGGGAACACGGAGCTCCTACGAGCAGTACTTC
TRBD1,TRBJ2-7,TRBV30,many,CAWSFQTGGWEQYF,TGTGCCTGGAGTTTCCAGACAGGGGGCTGGGAGCAGTACTTC
NA,TRBJ2-3,TRBV20-1,NA,CSARASLEKAQYF,TGCAGTGCTAGAGCTTCTCTGGAGAAGGCGCAGTATTTT
NA,TRBJ2-7,TRBV30,NA,CAWSPGRVLSYEQYF,TGTGCCTGGTCTCCTGGGCGGGTCCTTTCCTACGAGCAGTACTTC
NA,TRBJ2-2,TRBV3-1,many,CASSQLVGNTGELFF,TGTGCCAGCAGCCAGCTAGTGGGGAACACCGGGGAGCTGTTTTTT
NA,TRBJ1-3,TRBV4-1,NA,CASSQDRGPGKSSGNTIYF,TGCGCCAGCAGCCAAGATAGGGGCCCGGGGAAGTCGAGTGGAAACACCATATATTTT
NA,TRBJ2-3,TRBV5-1,many,CASSLPGGLSKEQDTQYF,TGCGCCAGCAGCTTGCCCGGTGGACTATCGAAAGAGCAAGATACGCAGTATTTT
TRBD2,TRBJ2-7,TRBV10-3,few,CAISEREAYEQYF,TGTGCCATCAGTGAGCGGGAGGCCTACGAGCAGTACTTC
NA,TRBJ1-2,TRBV3-1,NA,CASSQGGNYGYTF,TGTGCCAGCAGCCAAGGGGGGAACTATGGCTACACCTTC